The TCR beta chain under discussion was sequenced for a study of T cell clonality in common variable immunodeficiency. The CDR3 sequence is 14 residues long. Germline loops: CDR1 WSHSY, CDR2 SAAADI. J gave up 5 bases and V 7 bases, and 5 bases lay outside the gene matches. Caucasian heritage predominated among both patients and controls. This clone was seen a few times. Its specificity is unknown. From the germline J gene comes the end of the CDR3, since the read stops 3 residues before it. Overall study results and limits: Fewer deletions and N-nucleotide insertions were reportedly seen in common variable immunodeficiency TCR beta sequences.

Clones were read by immunoSEQ multiplex PCR, and TCRdb kept only the in-frame ones, dropping some. The table lists some 50,000 clones, no singletons, with roughly 6% in the top ten. The rearrangement joins TRBV10-2 to TRBJ2-2, with 9 nucleotides matching TRBD1. The sequencing sample was made of peripheral blood mononuclear cells. This TCR was sampled from a person between 18 and 75 years old in good health. The CDR3: CASTGTGYTGELFF. The covered CDR3 bases are TGCGCCAGCACCGGGACAGGGTATACCGGGGAG.